This T cell receptor (beta chain) derives from a study of control samples from healthy donors and cancer patients. Clones were sequenced by immunoSEQ multiplex PCR, and TCRdb holds only the in-frame ones, with some missing. The table lists 120,000 to 150,000 clones, roughly 93% of them singletons. Losses at the gene ends were 1 base for V and 8 bases for J; bases not matched to a gene: 5. The CDR3 is 16 residues long. Germline CDR1 and CDR2: MNHNS and SASEGT. The clonotype originates from a man younger than 35 in good health. Sequenced input: blood. The V and J genes are TRBV6-1 and TRBJ2-2, with 12 positions matching TRBD2. CDR3 bases: TGTGCCAGCAGTGAAGGCCTAGCGGGGGGGACGGGGGAGCTGTTTTTT. This gives the protein CASSEGLAGGTGELFF.